This paragraph covers one T cell receptor beta chain sequence. The sample holds one count of this clone. Its antigen is currently not known. No quality values exist for individual bases; no much larger clone is one base distant. Healthy HIV-negative adults with no recently reported acute infections or vaccinations were included as donors. All donors were Caucasian adults living in Nashville, Tennessee, USA. In the unsorted samples, 85 million to 100 million PBMCs were counted, and genomic DNA was extracted using the QIAamp DNA Blood Mini kit. Blood was obtained by leukapheresis, after which PBMCs were separated by Ficoll-Histopaque density gradient centrifugation and cryopreserved in liquid nitrogen vapor phase. This entry belongs to a study of shared clonotypes between healthy human individuals (TCRdb year 2020). About the study as a whole: Two women and a few men aged 18 to 49 years were included in the cohort. Each donor's leukapheresis produced roughly between roughly 0.94 and 9.5 billion PBMCs. Libraries were prepared and TCR repertoires were sequenced by different laboratories using diverse techniques, in order to increase sequencing depth and limit assay-specific biases. To estimate repertoire size and how much clonotype sharing occurs between individuals, the study deeply sequenced the blood TCR repertoires of roughly 5 healthy adults. Study-wide findings and limitations: Pairwise subsampling led to the expectation that sequencing depth would affect the degree of clonotype sharing among donors. Only blood was sampled, and tissue TCR repertoires likely differ from those in blood. Because the study included a small number of donors, the genetic and exposure-history diversity represented was limited.

Using the deep immunoSEQ assay, TCR CDR3 regions were amplified from genomic DNA by multiplex PCR. Extracted genomic DNA from each cell subset was distributed evenly across all wells of several immunoSEQ 96-well plates, and each plate was treated as a replicate. Each replicate PCR for unsorted PBMC received roughly 0.3 ug genomic DNA, equal to tens of thousands of T cell genomes. Unsorted PBMC genomic DNA was sequenced across ten immunoSEQ deep assay plates. Purified libraries were quantified with a Qubit 3.0 fluorometer, sized on a Bioanalyzer 2100, and re-quantified with the KAPA Library Quantification kit. A separate single-read 150-cycle Illumina NextSeq 550 flow cell was used to sequence each immunoSEQ 96-well plate. Turning to the authors' computational methods: Because the immunoSEQ output held only junctional sequences and lacked quality scores, the filtering could not match the filtering applied to full-length reads. To assign V/J genes and CDR3, sequences were annotated using PyIR, a Python wrapper for IgBLAST v1.9, with IMGT germline references. Reads were removed for weak V/J assignments (E-value above 1e-6), missing CDR3, stop codons, out-of-frame junctions, or ambiguous translated residues. V3J clonotypes were defined as sequences sharing the same inferred V gene, J gene, and CDR3 amino acid sequence. Percentage overlap between repertoires was computed as shared unique clonotypes divided by the size of the smaller repertoire. Three approaches were used to assess repertoire richness: RTK rarefaction, the Chao1 estimator, and Recon v2.1 estimates of unobserved clonotypes. TCRdb's version of the immuneACCESS table is confined to in-frame rearrangements and falls short of the full clone set. An unresolved V gene accounts for under half of the shortfall where checked; the remainder is of unknown origin. V and J calls and clone size are copied from that table; D and trimming were computed from the DNA. Here the sample has about 490,000 clones; around four fifths occur a single time. The ten largest clones capture approximately 12% of the sample.

V sheds 1 base and J sheds 4 bases, leaving 7 bases between their ends. The CDR3 spans 14 residues, from the cysteine through the phenylalanine. Just CDR3 DNA is preserved here, 42 bases in frame from base 1. From a lookup of the germline V gene, CDR1 and CDR2 are SGHAT and FQNNGV. This receptor was identified in a woman in her 40s in good health. Some clones in this sample may be carry-over from other donors' samples. The V gene is TRBV11-2 and the J gene is TRBJ1-4; a confident D gene designation cannot be given. Sequencing was performed on PBMCs. CDR3 protein: CASSLGLLNEKLFF. The DNA reads TGTGCCAGCAGCTTAGGGCTTCTTAATGAAAAACTGTTTTTT.